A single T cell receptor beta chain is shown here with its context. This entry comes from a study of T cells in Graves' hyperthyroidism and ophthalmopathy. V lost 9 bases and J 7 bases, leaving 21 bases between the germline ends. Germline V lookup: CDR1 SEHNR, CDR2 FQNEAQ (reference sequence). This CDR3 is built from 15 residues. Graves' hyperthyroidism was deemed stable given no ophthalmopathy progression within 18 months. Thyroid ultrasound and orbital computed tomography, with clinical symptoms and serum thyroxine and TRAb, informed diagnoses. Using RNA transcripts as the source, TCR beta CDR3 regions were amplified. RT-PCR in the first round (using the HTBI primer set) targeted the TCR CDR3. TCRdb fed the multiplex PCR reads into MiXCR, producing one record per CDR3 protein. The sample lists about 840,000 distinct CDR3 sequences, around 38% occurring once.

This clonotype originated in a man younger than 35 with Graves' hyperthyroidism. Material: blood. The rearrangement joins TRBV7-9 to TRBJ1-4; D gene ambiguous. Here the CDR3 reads CASSRPERRVEKLFF. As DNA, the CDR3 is TGTGCCAGTAGCAGACCGGAACGGAGGGTTGAAAAACTGTTTTTT.